The T cell receptor beta chain under discussion was sequenced for a study of blood T cell repertoires in COVID-19. TCRdb keeps only in-frame clones here, not all; method: immunoSEQ multiplex PCR. This sample carries 250,000 to 300,000 clones, 80% to 90% of them seen once, and the ten largest clones take 4.5% to 6.5%. This clone was picked up a small number of times. V lost 0 bases, J lost 5 bases, and 4 bases lay in between. CDR1 is GTSNPN, CDR2 SVGIG, per germline (reference sequence). The CDR3 contains 11 residues. The source is a man older than 75 with acute or convalescent COVID-19. What was sequenced was peripheral blood. The rearrangement joins TRBV30 to TRBJ2-5; D ambiguous. CDR3 bases: TGTGCCTGGAGTGTACTCGAGACCCAGTACTTC. It specifies CAWSVLETQYF.